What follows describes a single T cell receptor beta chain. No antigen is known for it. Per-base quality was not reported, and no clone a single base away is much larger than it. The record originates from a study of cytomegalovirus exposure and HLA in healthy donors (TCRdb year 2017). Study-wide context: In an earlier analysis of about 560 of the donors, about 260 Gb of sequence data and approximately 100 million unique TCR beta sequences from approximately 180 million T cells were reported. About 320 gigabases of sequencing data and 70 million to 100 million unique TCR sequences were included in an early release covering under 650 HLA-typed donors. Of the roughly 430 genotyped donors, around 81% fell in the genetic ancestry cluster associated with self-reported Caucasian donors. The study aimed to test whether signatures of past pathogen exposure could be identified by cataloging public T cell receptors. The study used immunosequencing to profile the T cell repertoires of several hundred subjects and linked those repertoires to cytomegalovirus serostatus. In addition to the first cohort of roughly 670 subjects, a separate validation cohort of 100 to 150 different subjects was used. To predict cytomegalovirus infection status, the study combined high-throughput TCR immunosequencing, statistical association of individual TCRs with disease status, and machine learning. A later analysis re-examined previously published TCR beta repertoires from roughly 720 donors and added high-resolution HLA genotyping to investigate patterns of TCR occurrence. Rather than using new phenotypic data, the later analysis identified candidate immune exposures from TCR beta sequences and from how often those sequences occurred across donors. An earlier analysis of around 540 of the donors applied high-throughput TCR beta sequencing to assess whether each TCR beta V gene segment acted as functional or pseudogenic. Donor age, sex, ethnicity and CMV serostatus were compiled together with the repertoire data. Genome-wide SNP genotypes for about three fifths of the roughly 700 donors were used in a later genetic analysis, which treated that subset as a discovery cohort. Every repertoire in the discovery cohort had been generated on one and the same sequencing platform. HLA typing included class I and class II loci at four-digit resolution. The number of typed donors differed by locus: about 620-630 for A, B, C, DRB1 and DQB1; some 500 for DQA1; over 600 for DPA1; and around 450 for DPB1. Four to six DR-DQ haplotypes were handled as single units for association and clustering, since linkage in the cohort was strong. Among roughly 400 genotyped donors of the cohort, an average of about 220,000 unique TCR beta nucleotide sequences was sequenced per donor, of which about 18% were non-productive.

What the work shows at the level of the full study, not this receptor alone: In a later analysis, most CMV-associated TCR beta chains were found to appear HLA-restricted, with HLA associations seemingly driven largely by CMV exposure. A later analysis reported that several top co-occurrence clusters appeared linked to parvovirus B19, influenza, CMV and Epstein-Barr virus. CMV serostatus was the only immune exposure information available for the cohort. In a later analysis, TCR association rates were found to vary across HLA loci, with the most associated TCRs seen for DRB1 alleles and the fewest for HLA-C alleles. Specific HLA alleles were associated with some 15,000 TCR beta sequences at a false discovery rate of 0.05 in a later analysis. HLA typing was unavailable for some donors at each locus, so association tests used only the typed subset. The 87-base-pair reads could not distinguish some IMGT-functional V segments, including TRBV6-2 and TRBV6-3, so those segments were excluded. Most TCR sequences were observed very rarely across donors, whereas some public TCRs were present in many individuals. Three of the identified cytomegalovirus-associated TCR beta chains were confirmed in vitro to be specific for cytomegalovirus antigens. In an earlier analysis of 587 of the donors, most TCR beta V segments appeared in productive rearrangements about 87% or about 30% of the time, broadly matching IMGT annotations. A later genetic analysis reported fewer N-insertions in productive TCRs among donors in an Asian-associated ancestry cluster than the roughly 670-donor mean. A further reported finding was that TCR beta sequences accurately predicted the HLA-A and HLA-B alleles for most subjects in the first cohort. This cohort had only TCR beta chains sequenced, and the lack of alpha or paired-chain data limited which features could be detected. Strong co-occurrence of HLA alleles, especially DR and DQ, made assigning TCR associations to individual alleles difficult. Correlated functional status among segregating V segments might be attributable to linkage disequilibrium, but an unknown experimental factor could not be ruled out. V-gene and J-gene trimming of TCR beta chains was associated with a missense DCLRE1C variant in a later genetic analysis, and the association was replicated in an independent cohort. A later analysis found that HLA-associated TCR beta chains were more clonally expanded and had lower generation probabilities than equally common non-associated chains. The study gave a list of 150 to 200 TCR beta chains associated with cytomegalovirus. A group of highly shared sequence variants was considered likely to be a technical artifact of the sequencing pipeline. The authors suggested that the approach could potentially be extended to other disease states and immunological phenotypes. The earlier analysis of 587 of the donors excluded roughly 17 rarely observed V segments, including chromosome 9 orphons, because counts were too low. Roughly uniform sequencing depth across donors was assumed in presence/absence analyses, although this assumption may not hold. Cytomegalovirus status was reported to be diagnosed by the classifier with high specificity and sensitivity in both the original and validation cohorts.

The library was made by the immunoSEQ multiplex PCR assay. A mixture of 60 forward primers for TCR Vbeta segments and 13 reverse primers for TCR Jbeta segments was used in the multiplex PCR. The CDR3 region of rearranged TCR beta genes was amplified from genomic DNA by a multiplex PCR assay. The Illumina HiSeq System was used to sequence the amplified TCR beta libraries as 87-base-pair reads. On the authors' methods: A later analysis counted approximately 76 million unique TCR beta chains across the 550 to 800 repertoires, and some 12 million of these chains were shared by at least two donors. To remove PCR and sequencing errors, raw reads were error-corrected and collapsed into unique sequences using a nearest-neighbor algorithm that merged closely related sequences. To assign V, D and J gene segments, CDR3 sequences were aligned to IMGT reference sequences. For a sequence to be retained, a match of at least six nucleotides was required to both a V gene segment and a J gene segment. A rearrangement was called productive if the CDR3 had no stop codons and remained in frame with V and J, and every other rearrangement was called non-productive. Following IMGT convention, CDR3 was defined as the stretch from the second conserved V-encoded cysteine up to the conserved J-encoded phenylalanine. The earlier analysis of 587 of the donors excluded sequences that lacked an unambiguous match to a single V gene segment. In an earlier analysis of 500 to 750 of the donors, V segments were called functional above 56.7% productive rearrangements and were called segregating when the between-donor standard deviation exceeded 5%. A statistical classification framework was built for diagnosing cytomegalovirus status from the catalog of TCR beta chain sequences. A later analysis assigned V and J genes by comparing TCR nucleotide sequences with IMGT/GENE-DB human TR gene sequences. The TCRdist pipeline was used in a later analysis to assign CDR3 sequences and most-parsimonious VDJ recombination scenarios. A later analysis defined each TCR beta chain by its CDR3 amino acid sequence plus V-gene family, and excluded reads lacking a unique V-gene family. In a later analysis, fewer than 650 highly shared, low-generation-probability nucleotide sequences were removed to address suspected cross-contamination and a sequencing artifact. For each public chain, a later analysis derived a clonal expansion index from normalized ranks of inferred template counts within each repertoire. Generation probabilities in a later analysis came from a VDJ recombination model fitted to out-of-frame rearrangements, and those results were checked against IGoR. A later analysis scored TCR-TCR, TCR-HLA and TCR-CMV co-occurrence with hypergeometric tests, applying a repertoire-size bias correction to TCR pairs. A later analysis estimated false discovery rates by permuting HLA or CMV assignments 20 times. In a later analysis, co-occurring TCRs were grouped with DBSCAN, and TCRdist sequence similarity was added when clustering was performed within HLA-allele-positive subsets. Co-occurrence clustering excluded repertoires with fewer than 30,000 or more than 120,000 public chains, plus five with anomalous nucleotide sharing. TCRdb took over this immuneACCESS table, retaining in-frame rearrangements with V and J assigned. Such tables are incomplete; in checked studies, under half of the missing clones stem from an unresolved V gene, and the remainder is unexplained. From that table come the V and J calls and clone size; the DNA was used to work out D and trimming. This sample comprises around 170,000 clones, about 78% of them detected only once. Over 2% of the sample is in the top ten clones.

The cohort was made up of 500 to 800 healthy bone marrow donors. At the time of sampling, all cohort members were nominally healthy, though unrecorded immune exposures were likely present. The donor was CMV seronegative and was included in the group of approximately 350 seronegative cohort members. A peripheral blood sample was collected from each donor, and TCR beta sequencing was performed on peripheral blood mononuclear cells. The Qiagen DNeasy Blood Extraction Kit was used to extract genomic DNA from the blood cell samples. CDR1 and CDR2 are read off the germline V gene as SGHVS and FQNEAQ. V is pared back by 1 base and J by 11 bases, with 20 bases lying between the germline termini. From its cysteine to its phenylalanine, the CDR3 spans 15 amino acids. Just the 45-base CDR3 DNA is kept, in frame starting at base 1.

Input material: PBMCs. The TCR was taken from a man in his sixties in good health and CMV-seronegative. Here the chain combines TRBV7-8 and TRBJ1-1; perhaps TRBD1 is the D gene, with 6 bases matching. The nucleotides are TGTGCCAGCAGCTTAGATAGCAGGGGAACTCGTGGCGCTTTCTTT. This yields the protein CASSLDSRGTRGAFF.